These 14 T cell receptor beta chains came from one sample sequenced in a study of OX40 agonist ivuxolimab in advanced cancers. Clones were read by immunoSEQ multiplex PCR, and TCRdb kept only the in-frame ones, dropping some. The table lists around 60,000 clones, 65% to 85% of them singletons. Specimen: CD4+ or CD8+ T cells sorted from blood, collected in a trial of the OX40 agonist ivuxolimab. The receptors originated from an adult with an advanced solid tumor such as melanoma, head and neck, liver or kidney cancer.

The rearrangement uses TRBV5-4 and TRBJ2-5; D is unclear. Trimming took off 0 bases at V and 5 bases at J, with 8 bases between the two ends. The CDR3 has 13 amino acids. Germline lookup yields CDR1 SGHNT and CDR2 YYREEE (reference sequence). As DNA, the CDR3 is TGTGCCAGCAGCTTGGAGTTAAGGGAGACCCAGTACTTC. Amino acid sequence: CASSLELRETQYF. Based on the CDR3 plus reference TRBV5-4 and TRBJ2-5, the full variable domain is ETGVTQSPTHLIKTRGQQVTLRCSSQSGHNTVSWYQQALGQGPQFIFQYYREEENGRGNFPPRFSGLQFPNYSSELNVNALELDDSALYLCASSLELRETQYFGPGTRLLVL.

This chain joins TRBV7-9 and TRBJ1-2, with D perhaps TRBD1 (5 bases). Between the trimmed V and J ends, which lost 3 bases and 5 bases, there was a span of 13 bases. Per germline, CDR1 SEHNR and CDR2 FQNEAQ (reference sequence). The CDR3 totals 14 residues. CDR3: CASSLGTFDYGYTF. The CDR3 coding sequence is TGTGCCAGCAGCTTGGGGACCTTTGATTATGGCTACACCTTC.

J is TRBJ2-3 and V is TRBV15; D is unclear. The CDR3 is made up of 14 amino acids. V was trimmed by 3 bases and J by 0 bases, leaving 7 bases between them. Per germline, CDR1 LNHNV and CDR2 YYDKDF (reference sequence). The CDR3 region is CATSRGSSTDTQYF. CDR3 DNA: TGTGCCACCAGCAGGGGATCGAGCACAGATACGCAGTATTTT.

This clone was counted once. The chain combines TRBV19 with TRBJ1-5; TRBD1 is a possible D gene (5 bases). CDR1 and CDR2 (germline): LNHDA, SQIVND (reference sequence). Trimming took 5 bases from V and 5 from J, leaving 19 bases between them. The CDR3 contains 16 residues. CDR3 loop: CASSGGSFSPYQPQHF. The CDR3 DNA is TGTGCCAGTAGTGGGGGGTCGTTCAGTCCGTATCAGCCCCAGCATTTT.

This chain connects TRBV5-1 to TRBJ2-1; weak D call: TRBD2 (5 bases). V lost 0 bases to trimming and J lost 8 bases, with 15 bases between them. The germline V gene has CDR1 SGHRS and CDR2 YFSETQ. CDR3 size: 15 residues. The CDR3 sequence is CASSLGIGGFDEQFF. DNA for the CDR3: TGCGCCAGCAGCTTGGGGATCGGCGGGTTCGATGAGCAGTTCTTC.

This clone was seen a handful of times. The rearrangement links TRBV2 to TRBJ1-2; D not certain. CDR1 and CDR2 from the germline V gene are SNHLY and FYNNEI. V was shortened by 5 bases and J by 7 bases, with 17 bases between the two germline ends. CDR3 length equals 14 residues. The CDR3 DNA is TGTGCCAGCAGTCGCCTAAGGAGGGAGGTTGGCTACACCTTC. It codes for CASSRLRREVGYTF.

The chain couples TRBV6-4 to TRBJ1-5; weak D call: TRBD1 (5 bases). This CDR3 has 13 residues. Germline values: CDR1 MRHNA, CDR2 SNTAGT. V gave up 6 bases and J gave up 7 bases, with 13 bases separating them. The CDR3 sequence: CASSREGTQPQHF. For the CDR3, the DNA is TGTGCCAGCAGCCGGGAGGGGACGCAGCCCCAGCATTTT.

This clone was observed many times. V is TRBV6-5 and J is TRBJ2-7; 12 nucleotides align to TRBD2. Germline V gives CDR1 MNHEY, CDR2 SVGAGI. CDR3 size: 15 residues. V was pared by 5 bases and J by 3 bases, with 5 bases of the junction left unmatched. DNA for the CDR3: TGTGCCAGCAGTAAAGGACTAGCGGGGAACTACGAGCAGTACTTC. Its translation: CASSKGLAGNYEQYF.

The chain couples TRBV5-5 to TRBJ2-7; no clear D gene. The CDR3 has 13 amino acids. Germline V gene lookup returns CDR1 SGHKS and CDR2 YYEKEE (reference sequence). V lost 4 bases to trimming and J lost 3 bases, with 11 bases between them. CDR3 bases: TGTGCCAGCAGCCCCTTTGGAGACTACGAGCAGTACGTC. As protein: CASSPFGDYEQYV.

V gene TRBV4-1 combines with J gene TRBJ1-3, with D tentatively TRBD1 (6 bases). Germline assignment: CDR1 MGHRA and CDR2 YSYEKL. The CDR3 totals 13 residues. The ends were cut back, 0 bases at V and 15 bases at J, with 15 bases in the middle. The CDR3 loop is CASSQDGGQRPYF. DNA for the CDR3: TGCGCCAGCAGCCAAGACGGGGGGCAGCGACCATATTTT.

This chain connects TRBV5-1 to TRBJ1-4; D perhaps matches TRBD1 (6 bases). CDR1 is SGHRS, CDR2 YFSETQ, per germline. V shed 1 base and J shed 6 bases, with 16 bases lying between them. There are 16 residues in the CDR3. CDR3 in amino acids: CASSLNRGGADEKLFF. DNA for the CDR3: TGCGCCAGCAGCTTGAATAGGGGGGGCGCGGATGAAAAACTGTTTTTT.

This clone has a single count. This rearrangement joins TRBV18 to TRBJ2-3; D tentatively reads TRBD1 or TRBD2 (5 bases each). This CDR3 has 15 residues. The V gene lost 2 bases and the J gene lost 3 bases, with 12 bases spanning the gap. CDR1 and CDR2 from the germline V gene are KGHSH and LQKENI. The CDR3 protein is CASSPSGKGTDTQYF. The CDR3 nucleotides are TGTGCCAGCTCACCATCGGGGAAGGGGACAGATACGCAGTATTTT.

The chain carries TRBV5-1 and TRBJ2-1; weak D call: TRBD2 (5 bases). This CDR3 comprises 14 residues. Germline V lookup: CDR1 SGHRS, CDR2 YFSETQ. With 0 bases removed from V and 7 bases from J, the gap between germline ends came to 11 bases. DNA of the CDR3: TGCGCCAGCAGCTTGGATCCCGGGGTAAATGAGCAGTTCTTC. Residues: CASSLDPGVNEQFF.

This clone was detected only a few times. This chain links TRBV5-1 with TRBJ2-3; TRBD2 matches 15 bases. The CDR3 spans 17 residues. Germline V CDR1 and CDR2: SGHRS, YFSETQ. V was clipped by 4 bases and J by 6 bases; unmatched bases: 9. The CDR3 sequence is CASSLGLAGGPDDTQYF. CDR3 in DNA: TGCGCCAGCAGCCTGGGACTAGCGGGAGGTCCCGATGATACGCAGTATTTT.